The rows below give T cell receptor beta chains drawn from one sample of a study of T cells after yellow fever vaccination. TCRdb processed the 5' RACE reads anew with MiXCR; each CDR3 protein has one entry. The sample holds about 16,000 distinct CDR3 sequences; roughly 3.7% are singletons and the top ten take about 0.4%. Specimen: PBMCs, either bulk or a sorted T-cell subset (CD4+, CD8+, memory, or dextramer-sorted; not recorded which), collected 15 days after the yellow fever booster vaccination. The receptors stem from a man aged 25 to 40 who received the YFV17D yellow fever vaccine. The CDR3 runs from the conserved cysteine through the conserved F or W. Fields, in order: CDR3 length, J gene, V gene, D gene, clone size, CDR3 DNA, CDR3 protein. D genes are given only for firm matches. Clone size is not always given. Where it is, it says once, few, many or a class for expanded clones.

len: 12; j_gene: TRBJ2-1; v_gene: TRBV12-3/TRBV12-4; d_gene: TRBD1; abundance: many; CDR3nt: TGTGCCAGCAGTTTAGACAGGGGTGAGCAGTTCTTC; CDR3aa: CASSLDRGEQFF
len: 14; j_gene: TRBJ2-1; v_gene: TRBV6-1; d_gene: -; abundance: -; CDR3nt: TGTGCCAGCTTCGCTCGGGACCTCTCCAATGAGCAGTTCTTC; CDR3aa: CASFARDLSNEQFF
len: 17; j_gene: TRBJ2-2; v_gene: TRBV7-9; d_gene: -; abundance: many; CDR3nt: TGTGCCAGCAGTGAGAGCGCCACAAACCCGAACACCGGGGAGCTGTTTTTT; CDR3aa: CASSESATNPNTGELFF
len: 14; j_gene: TRBJ2-7; v_gene: TRBV27; d_gene: -; abundance: many; CDR3nt: TGTGCCAGCAGATTGCTCGACGGGACCTACGAGCAGTACTTC; CDR3aa: CASRLLDGTYEQYF
len: 15; j_gene: TRBJ1-2; v_gene: TRBV12-3/TRBV12-4; d_gene: -; abundance: many; CDR3nt: TGTGCCAGCAGTTTCGGTCTTAACGGAGCCCATGGCTACACCTTC; CDR3aa: CASSFGLNGAHGYTF
len: 12; j_gene: TRBJ2-5; v_gene: TRBV20-1; d_gene: -; abundance: many; CDR3nt: TGCAGTGCTAGTAAAGGGGTGGAGACCCAGTACTTC; CDR3aa: CSASKGVETQYF
len: 16; j_gene: TRBJ2-1; v_gene: TRBV11-2; d_gene: TRBD1; abundance: many; CDR3nt: TGTGCCAGCAGCTTAGGTCCAGGGGGCTTCTACAATGAGCAGTTCTTC; CDR3aa: CASSLGPGGFYNEQFF
len: 19; j_gene: TRBJ1-2; v_gene: TRBV14; d_gene: -; abundance: many; CDR3nt: TGTGCCAGCACCAGGATAGGGGATGCTATCAATTCTCCTAACTATGGCTACACCTTC; CDR3aa: CASTRIGDAINSPNYGYTF
len: 16; j_gene: TRBJ1-6; v_gene: TRBV27; d_gene: TRBD1; abundance: many; CDR3nt: TGTGCCAGCAGCCACGACATCCCAGGGGGTAATTCACCCCTCCACTTT; CDR3aa: CASSHDIPGGNSPLHF
len: 16; j_gene: TRBJ2-1; v_gene: TRBV20-1; d_gene: TRBD2; abundance: -; CDR3nt: TGCTGCGCTAGAGGACTAGCGGTTATCTCCTACAATGAGCAGTTCTTC; CDR3aa: CCARGLAVISYNEQFF
len: 11; j_gene: TRBJ2-2; v_gene: TRBV12-3/TRBV12-4; d_gene: -; abundance: many; CDR3nt: TGTGCCAGTATTAACACCGGGGAGCTGTTTTTT; CDR3aa: CASINTGELFF
len: 14; j_gene: TRBJ1-6; v_gene: TRBV20-1; d_gene: -; abundance: many; CDR3nt: TGCAGTGCTAGAGTCGGAGAAATCGTGTCACCCCTCCACTTT; CDR3aa: CSARVGEIVSPLHF
len: 13; j_gene: TRBJ2-6; v_gene: TRBV5-1; d_gene: -; abundance: many; CDR3nt: TGCGCCAGCAGCCTCTCTGGGGCCAACGTCCTGACTTTC; CDR3aa: CASSLSGANVLTF
len: 15; j_gene: TRBJ1-3; v_gene: TRBV4-3; d_gene: -; abundance: many; CDR3nt: TGCGCCAGCAGCCAAGATTCCGGCTCTGGAAACACCATATATTTT; CDR3aa: CASSQDSGSGNTIYF
len: 16; j_gene: TRBJ2-1; v_gene: TRBV27; d_gene: -; abundance: many; CDR3nt: TGTGCCAGCAGTTTATATGGGACGGAGCTGGGAAATGAGCAGTTCTTC; CDR3aa: CASSLYGTELGNEQFF
len: 14; j_gene: TRBJ2-1; v_gene: TRBV11-2; d_gene: TRBD1; abundance: many; CDR3nt: TGTGCCAGCAGCCCCGGGACAGGGGGCGGTGAGCAGTTCTTC; CDR3aa: CASSPGTGGGEQFF
len: 14; j_gene: TRBJ2-7; v_gene: TRBV20-1; d_gene: TRBD2; abundance: many; CDR3nt: TGCAGTGCTAGACGACTAGCGAGCTCCTACGAGCAGTACTTC; CDR3aa: CSARRLASSYEQYF
len: 16; j_gene: TRBJ2-5; v_gene: TRBV12-3/TRBV12-4; d_gene: TRBD2; abundance: many; CDR3nt: TGTGCCAGCAGGAGCGGACTAGCGGGAAGACAAGAGACCCAGTACTTC; CDR3aa: CASRSGLAGRQETQYF
len: 13; j_gene: TRBJ2-3; v_gene: TRBV7-3; d_gene: -; abundance: many; CDR3nt: TGTGCCAGCAGCTATGACAGTTTAGATACGCAGTATTTT; CDR3aa: CASSYDSLDTQYF
len: 15; j_gene: TRBJ2-2; v_gene: TRBV20-1; d_gene: -; abundance: many; CDR3nt: TGCAGTGCTAGAGCCCCCAGTGGCGCCACCGGGGAGCTGTTTTTT; CDR3aa: CSARAPSGATGELFF
len: 16; j_gene: TRBJ2-1; v_gene: TRBV15; d_gene: TRBD2; abundance: many; CDR3nt: TGTGCCACCAGCAGGGCCCGGGAGGGAACCTACAATGAGCAGTTCTTC; CDR3aa: CATSRAREGTYNEQFF
len: 18; j_gene: TRBJ2-6; v_gene: TRBV7-2; d_gene: TRBD1; abundance: many; CDR3nt: TGTGCCAGCAGCTTCCGACAGGGGGCTCTAGGAGGGGCCAACGTCCTGACTTTC; CDR3aa: CASSFRQGALGGANVLTF
len: 15; j_gene: TRBJ2-7; v_gene: TRBV13; d_gene: -; abundance: many; CDR3nt: TGTGCCAGCAGTCCTTCCCCCCCGTGGGACTACGAGCAGTACTTC; CDR3aa: CASSPSPPWDYEQYF
len: 13; j_gene: TRBJ1-1; v_gene: TRBV3-1; d_gene: -; abundance: many; CDR3nt: TGTGCCAGCGGGACCTTGGAGAACACTGAAGCTTTCTTT; CDR3aa: CASGTLENTEAFF
len: 14; j_gene: TRBJ2-3; v_gene: TRBV11-2; d_gene: -; abundance: many; CDR3nt: TGTGCCAGCAGCTTGCTGAGGGGCACAGATACGCAGTATTTT; CDR3aa: CASSLLRGTDTQYF
len: 14; j_gene: TRBJ2-2; v_gene: TRBV7-2; d_gene: -; abundance: many; CDR3nt: TGTGCCAGCAGCTTATTCGTGGGCACCGGGGAGCTGTTTTTT; CDR3aa: CASSLFVGTGELFF
len: 15; j_gene: TRBJ1-1; v_gene: TRBV5-1; d_gene: TRBD1; abundance: many; CDR3nt: TGCGCCAGCAGCCCTGGAGACAGGGTTTCTACTGAAGCTTTCTTT; CDR3aa: CASSPGDRVSTEAFF
len: 10; j_gene: TRBJ1-1; v_gene: TRBV16; d_gene: -; abundance: medium-sized; CDR3nt: TGTGCCAGCAGCCAGCCCCCGGCTTTCTTT; CDR3aa: CASSQPPAFF
len: 15; j_gene: TRBJ2-3; v_gene: TRBV9; d_gene: -; abundance: many; CDR3nt: TGTGCCAGCAGTCCTCATGGGGGGAGGACAGATACGCAGTATTTT; CDR3aa: CASSPHGGRTDTQYF
len: 18; j_gene: TRBJ1-1; v_gene: TRBV7-5; d_gene: -; abundance: once; CDR3nt: -; CDR3aa: CISVSAGSRRARRLIAFF
len: 14; j_gene: TRBJ2-1; v_gene: TRBV29-1; d_gene: -; abundance: many; CDR3nt: TGCAGTCTCGGGGACTCGAGCTCCTACAATGAGCAGTTCTTC; CDR3aa: CSLGDSSSYNEQFF
len: 11; j_gene: TRBJ2-1; v_gene: TRBV6-2/TRBV6-3; d_gene: -; abundance: many; CDR3nt: TGTGCCGCGCGGGGAATCAATGAGCAGTTCTTC; CDR3aa: CAARGINEQFF
len: 16; j_gene: TRBJ2-2; v_gene: TRBV4-3; d_gene: -; abundance: many; CDR3nt: TGCGCCAGCAGCCAAACCTTCAGGGGCGAGACCGGGGAGCTGTTTTTT; CDR3aa: CASSQTFRGETGELFF
len: 14; j_gene: TRBJ1-4; v_gene: TRBV20-1; d_gene: -; abundance: medium-sized; CDR3nt: TGCAGTGCTAGGCGACGGTCAACTAATGAAAAACTGTTTTTT; CDR3aa: CSARRRSTNEKLFF
len: 16; j_gene: TRBJ2-3; v_gene: TRBV19; d_gene: -; abundance: many; CDR3nt: TGTGCCAGTAGTATGGCCGACCAGTCTTCCACAGATACGCAGTATTTT; CDR3aa: CASSMADQSSTDTQYF
len: 11; j_gene: TRBJ2-1; v_gene: TRBV6-5; d_gene: -; abundance: many; CDR3nt: TGTGCCAGCAGAGACATCAATGAGCAGTTCTTC; CDR3aa: CASRDINEQFF
len: 14; j_gene: TRBJ2-2; v_gene: TRBV12-3/TRBV12-4; d_gene: -; abundance: many; CDR3nt: TGTGCCAGCTCCTTACTTGGGGTCACCGGGGAGCTGTTTTTT; CDR3aa: CASSLLGVTGELFF
len: 13; j_gene: TRBJ1-4; v_gene: TRBV5-1; d_gene: -; abundance: many; CDR3nt: TGCGCCAGCAGCTTGGGAGGGTTTGAAAAACTGTTTTTT; CDR3aa: CASSLGGFEKLFF
len: 16; j_gene: TRBJ2-1; v_gene: TRBV27; d_gene: TRBD2; abundance: many; CDR3nt: TGTGCCAGCAGTCCCCTAGCGGGAACGCCCTACAATGAGCAGTTCTTC; CDR3aa: CASSPLAGTPYNEQFF
len: 13; j_gene: TRBJ2-5; v_gene: TRBV6-5; d_gene: -; abundance: many; CDR3nt: TGTGCCAGCAGTAGCGGAGATCAAGAGACCCAGTACTTC; CDR3aa: CASSSGDQETQYF
len: 15; j_gene: TRBJ2-1; v_gene: TRBV20-1; d_gene: TRBD2; abundance: many; CDR3nt: TGCAGTGCCATTTCGGGGGGGAGCTCCTACAATGAGCAGTTCTTC; CDR3aa: CSAISGGSSYNEQFF
len: 13; j_gene: TRBJ2-5; v_gene: TRBV12-3/TRBV12-4; d_gene: -; abundance: many; CDR3nt: TGTGCCAGCACCATACACTACCTGGAGACCCAGTACTTC; CDR3aa: CASTIHYLETQYF
len: 11; j_gene: TRBJ2-1; v_gene: TRBV20-1; d_gene: -; abundance: many; CDR3nt: TGCAGTGCTGGTGGCCAGTCTGAGCAGTTCTTC; CDR3aa: CSAGGQSEQFF
len: 14; j_gene: TRBJ1-2; v_gene: TRBV5-4; d_gene: -; abundance: many; CDR3nt: TGTGCCAGCAGCGATGGTACGGGGACCTATGGCTACACCTTC; CDR3aa: CASSDGTGTYGYTF
len: 15; j_gene: TRBJ2-1; v_gene: TRBV5-1; d_gene: TRBD2; abundance: medium-sized; CDR3nt: TGCGCCAGCAGCTTGGCTAGCGGGTATTACAATGAGCAGTTCTTC; CDR3aa: CASSLASGYYNEQFF
len: 14; j_gene: TRBJ2-2; v_gene: TRBV6-6; d_gene: TRBD2; abundance: medium-sized; CDR3nt: TGTGCCAGTATGACTAGCGCGAACACCGGGGAGCTGTTTTTT; CDR3aa: CASMTSANTGELFF
len: 15; j_gene: TRBJ2-1; v_gene: TRBV20-1; d_gene: -; abundance: many; CDR3nt: TGCAGTGCTCCAACGGGGTGGAGCTCCTACAATGAGCAGTTCTTC; CDR3aa: CSAPTGWSSYNEQFF
len: 12; j_gene: TRBJ2-1; v_gene: TRBV29-1; d_gene: -; abundance: many; CDR3nt: TGCAGCGTCGGGGATCTTTACAATGAGCAGTTCTTC; CDR3aa: CSVGDLYNEQFF
len: 15; j_gene: TRBJ1-3; v_gene: TRBV7-2; d_gene: -; abundance: many; CDR3nt: TGTGCCAGCAGCCCCTCTTCCCAGCCCGGAAACACCATATATTTT; CDR3aa: CASSPSSQPGNTIYF